This entry is about one TCR beta chain. Its antigen remains unknown. Germline CDR1 and CDR2: SEHNR and FQNEAQ (reference sequence). The CDR3 is made up of 16 amino acids. V lost 0 bases and J 4 bases, leaving 15 bases between the germline ends. TCRdb reprocessed the 5' RACE reads via MiXCR and lists one record per CDR3 protein. The table has some 210,000 distinct CDR3 sequences, 15% to 20% seen once. The entry originates in a study of identical twins. The study, taken as a whole, reports: Without tracking the same donors, conclusions rested on cross-sectional statistical analysis.

The same data also contributed to another study, on T cells expressing NK-cell markers. This second study says: Researchers report these clonotypes also headed the CD3+CD56-NKG2C+ fraction in several donors.

This clonotype was obtained from a woman aged 18-35 years in good health. The sequenced sample was CD8+ T cells sorted from blood. The V call is TRBV7-9, the J call TRBJ2-5; D is unresolved. CDR3 nucleotides: TGTGCCAGCAGCTTAGCCCTCTTTGGAATCGGAGAGACCCAGTACTTC. Protein product: CASSLALFGIGETQYF. Full variable domain (rest looked up from reference TRBV7-9 and TRBJ2-5): DTGVSQNPRHKITKRGQNVTFRCDPISEHNRLYWYRQTLGQGPEFLTYFQNEAQLEKSRLLSDRFSAERPKGSFSTLEIQRTEQGDSAMYLCASSLALFGIGETQYFGPGTRLLVL.